A single sample gave rise to the 19 T cell receptor beta chains below, sequenced in a study of blood T cell repertoires in COVID-19 (dated by TCRdb to the early 2020s). Library generation was performed with the immunoSEQ multiplex PCR assay. TCRdb provides this immuneACCESS table in a form limited to in-frame rearrangements. Some clones are lacking; in checked studies, under half of them reflect an unresolved V gene, and why the rest are absent is not known. For this sample there are more than 45,000 clones; around 90% appear just once. Together, the top ten hold over 25% of the sample. The specimen sequenced was peripheral blood. Every receptor here comes from a human donor in a cohort sampled during active COVID-19.

This sequence joins TRBV2 and TRBJ2-3; 11 nucleotides align to TRBD2. Germline loops: CDR1 SNHLY, CDR2 FYNNEI. The CDR3 length is 13 residues. Losses at the gene ends were 8 bases for V and 10 bases for J; bases not matched to a gene: 8. CDR3 DNA sequence: TGTGCCAGCGGGGGCGGGGGACTAGCGGCGCAGTATTTT. This sequence encodes CASGGGGLAAQYF.

This clone was seen just once. This sequence joins TRBV7-2 and TRBJ2-1; 13 bases agree with TRBD2. Germline CDR1 and CDR2: SGHTA and FQGNSA. This CDR3 has 16 amino acids. Unmatched junction bases numbered 5, after V lost 4 bases and J lost 5 bases. The CDR3 region is CASSSRTSGGHNEQFF. The CDR3 nucleotides read TGTGCCAGCAGCTCCCGGACTAGCGGGGGCCACAATGAGCAGTTCTTC.

The chain links TRBV28 to TRBJ2-3; 9 nucleotides line up with TRBD1. Germline assignment: CDR1 MDHEN and CDR2 SYDVKM. V lost 4 bases to trimming and J lost 3 bases; unmatched junction nucleotides: 8. The CDR3 loop spans 16 amino acids. The CDR3 spells CASSSSGTGLTDTQYF. The CDR3 DNA follows: TGTGCCAGCAGTTCGTCCGGGACAGGGCTTACAGATACGCAGTATTTT.

This chain uses TRBV30 with TRBJ1-5; 7 bases agree with TRBD1. Germline CDR1 is GTSNPN and CDR2 is SVGIG (reference sequence). The length of the CDR3 is 13 residues. The V segment lost 2 bases and the J segment 7 bases; nucleotides outside the gene matches: 5. As DNA, the CDR3 is TGTGCCTGGAGTCCCACAGGGGTACAGCCCCAGCATTTT. It specifies CAWSPTGVQPQHF.

The chain carries TRBV19 and TRBJ1-1; the D is unclear. The CDR3 runs to 15 residues. Looked up from germline, CDR1 is LNHDA and CDR2 is SQIVND (reference sequence). V dropped 7 bases and J dropped 1 base, with 16 bases sitting between them. CDR3 protein: CASNPGKIKNTEAFF. In DNA, the CDR3 is TGTGCCAGTAATCCCGGGAAAATAAAGAACACTGAAGCTTTCTTT.

The V and J genes are TRBV24-1 and TRBJ2-7; 11 nucleotides line up with TRBD1. Germline assignment: CDR1 KGHDR and CDR2 SFDVKD. This CDR3 has 15 amino acids. Trimming at V came to 5 bases and at J to 3 bases, leaving 5 bases not matched to a gene. CDR3 bases: TGTGCCACCAGTGCCCGGACAGGGGGCTTCTACGAGCAGTACTTC. The encoded protein is CATSARTGGFYEQYF.

This clone is a singleton in its sample. The chain is built from TRBV19 and TRBJ1-1; D is uncertain. Germline V gives CDR1 LNHDA, CDR2 SQIVND (reference sequence). V shed 10 bases and J shed 6 bases, with 21 bases lying between them. CDR3 length equals 14 residues. The DNA of the CDR3 is TGTGCCACCACGGCGGGTATATCTCCACCTGAAGCTTTCTTT. Encoded protein: CATTAGISPPEAFF.

The gene calls are TRBV6-5 and TRBJ1-2; 12 bases line up with TRBD1. Germline trimming cut 5 bases from V and 7 bases from J; bases unmatched to any gene: 2. Per the germline V gene, CDR1 is MNHEY and CDR2 is SVGAGI. The CDR3 runs 13 residues. The CDR3 DNA reads as TGTGCCAGCAGTAGGGACAGGGGGCTTGGCTACACCTTC. It codes for CASSRDRGLGYTF.

This clone was counted a single time. The V call is TRBV6-5, the J call TRBJ1-1, with a weak D call TRBD1 (6 bases). V lost 0 bases and J 1 base, leaving 12 bases between the germline ends. CDR1 is MNHEY, CDR2 SVGAGI, per germline. The length of the CDR3 is 16 residues. This CDR3 reads CASSYSMQGRNTEAFF. The CDR3 nucleotides read TGTGCCAGCAGTTACTCGATGCAGGGGAGGAACACTGAAGCTTTCTTT.

The chain employs TRBV2 and TRBJ2-2; tentative D call: TRBD1 (6 bases). Trimming took off 4 bases at V and 4 bases at J, with 16 bases between the two ends. The CDR3 spans 16 residues. CDR1 and CDR2 (germline): SNHLY, FYNNEI. The DNA of the CDR3 is TGTGCCAGCAGTGTCCCTGGGGGCGCGGGCACCGGGGAGCTGTTTTTT. Translated: CASSVPGGAGTGELFF.

The rearrangement links TRBV19 to TRBJ2-5; D is possibly TRBD1 (6 bases). Germline V gene lookup returns CDR1 LNHDA and CDR2 SQIVND (reference sequence). The CDR3 covers 13 residues. Trimming shortened V by 6 bases and J by 2 bases, and 10 bases separated the two germline ends. Written as DNA, the CDR3 is TGTGCCAGTAGCCCGACAGGACAAGAGACCCAGTACTTC. It translates to CASSPTGQETQYF.

The chain links TRBV7-3 to TRBJ1-1; 7 positions match TRBD1. In germline, CDR1 is SGHTA, CDR2 FQGTGA. Trimming cost V 0 bases and J 5 bases; bases outside gene matches: 6. CDR3 length: 15 amino acids. The chain's CDR3 is CASSLTTGRETEAFF. The CDR3 bases are TGTGCCAGCAGCTTAACGACAGGGCGTGAGACTGAAGCTTTCTTT. Based on the CDR3 plus reference TRBV7-3 and TRBJ1-1, the full variable domain is GAGVSQTPSNKVTEKGKYVELRCDPISGHTALYWYRQSLGQGPEFLIYFQGTGAADDSGLPNDRFFAVRPEGSVSTLKIQRTERGDSAVYLCASSLTTGRETEAFFGQGTRLTVV.

This chain connects TRBV30 to TRBJ2-5, with a tentative D call TRBD1 (5 bases). CDR1 is GTSNPN and CDR2 is SVGIG in the germline V gene (reference sequence). This CDR3 is 13 amino acids long. V was cut by 4 bases and J by 5 bases, with 14 bases left in between. CDR3 protein: CAWTRWGWETQYF. The CDR3 nucleotides read TGTGCCTGGACCCGCTGGGGCTGGGAGACCCAGTACTTC.

Concerning this clone: Other DNA sequences from this sample encode an identical CDR3 as well. Written as DNA, the CDR3 is TGTGCCAGCAGTCCGCGACAGGGGTCCTACGAGCAGTACTTC. It specifies CASSPRQGSYEQYF. The chain employs TRBV27 and TRBJ2-7; 8 bases align to TRBD1. Looked up from germline, CDR1 is MNHEY and CDR2 is SMNVEV (reference sequence). The CDR3 has 14 residues. After removal of 5 bases from V and 1 base from J, the junction contained 4 bases not matched to a gene.

The J gene is TRBJ2-1, the V gene TRBV15, with 7 bases identical to TRBD2. The V gene end was trimmed by 3 bases and the J gene end by 4 bases; junction bases not matched to a gene: 9. This CDR3 has 16 amino acids. In germline, CDR1 is LNHNV, CDR2 YYDKDF (reference sequence). In DNA, the CDR3 is TGTGCCACCAGCAGGGGAGGCGCTAGCGGATACAATGAGCAGTTCTTC. Residues: CATSRGGASGYNEQFF.

This sequence joins TRBV7-9 and TRBJ2-7; 12 nucleotides line up with TRBD1. With 5 bases clipped from V and 3 bases from J, the junction kept 14 bases outside the gene matches. The V gene's germline CDR1 is SEHNR and CDR2 FQNEAQ (reference sequence). CDR3 length equals 18 residues. CDR3 region: CASSPSPGTGGVIYEQYF. As DNA, the CDR3 is TGTGCCAGCAGCCCAAGTCCCGGGACAGGGGGCGTAATCTACGAGCAGTACTTC.

The rearrangement uses TRBV6-5 and TRBJ1-4; D might be TRBD1 (6 bases). The CDR3 sequence is 14 residues long. Trimming stripped 4 bases from V and 1 base from J, with 7 bases between. CDR1 and CDR2 (germline): MNHEY, SVGAGI. The CDR3, as DNA: TGTGCCAGCAGTTCGGGACAAACTAATGAAAAACTGTTTTTT. Translated, it gives CASSSGQTNEKLFF.

The V gene is TRBV14, the J gene TRBJ1-2, with D possibly TRBD1 on 5 matching bases. Trimming removed 5 bases at V and 5 bases at J, with 12 bases between. The length of the CDR3 is 13 residues. Looked up from germline, CDR1 is SGHDN and CDR2 is FVKESK. The CDR3 spells CASSVNRIYGYTF. CDR3 DNA: TGTGCCAGCAGCGTTAACAGGATTTATGGCTACACCTTC.

The V gene is TRBV28, the J gene TRBJ2-3; a possible D gene is TRBD1 (6 bases). The CDR3 has 15 residues. V was shortened by 4 bases and J by 0 bases, with 11 bases between the two germline ends. The germline V gene has CDR1 MDHEN and CDR2 SYDVKM. CDR3 nucleotide sequence: TGTGCCAGCAGTTCGACAGGTTCTAGCACAGATACGCAGTATTTT. As protein: CASSSTGSSTDTQYF.